The 32 T cell receptor beta chains listed next were all sequenced from one sample in a study of cytomegalovirus exposure and HLA in healthy donors. The primer mix had 60 Vbeta and 13 Jbeta primers. Generated by immunoSEQ multiplex PCR, the TCRdb table keeps only in-frame clones and is missing some. Here the sample spans about 140,000 clones, about four fifths being singletons. Sequenced input: PBMCs. These receptors were taken from a man aged 35 to 55 in good health and CMV-seronegative.

The chain links TRBV6-5 to TRBJ2-7; no firm D call. CDR1 is MNHEY, CDR2 SVGAGI, per germline. The CDR3 extends over 14 amino acids. The germline V and J ends were trimmed by 0 bases and 4 bases, with 10 bases remaining between them. The DNA of the CDR3 is TGTGCCAGCAGTTACTCCCCAGGAAAATACGAGCAGTACTTC. Amino acids: CASSYSPGKYEQYF.

The chain carries TRBV12-5 and TRBJ1-1; D unclear. Trimming cost V 1 base and J 1 base, with 4 bases left between them. The CDR3 is made up of 13 amino acids. Germline lookup yields CDR1 LGHNT and CDR2 FRNRAP. The DNA for the CDR3 is TGTGCTAGTGGTTTGGACAGGAACACTGAAGCTTTCTTT. Translating gives CASGLDRNTEAFF.

This clone was picked up a small number of times. Other DNA sequences in this specimen translate into the identical CDR3. The gene calls are TRBV5-4 and TRBJ2-1; D might be TRBD2 (5 bases). Trimming took 0 bases from V and 0 from J, leaving 7 bases between them. This CDR3 region has 15 residues. The V gene's germline CDR1 is SGHNT and CDR2 YYREEE (reference sequence). The CDR3 sequence: CASSLEGSSYNEQFF. The CDR3 DNA reads as TGTGCCAGCAGCTTGGAAGGGAGCTCCTACAATGAGCAGTTCTTC.

This clone was recorded once. This chain links TRBV7-8 with TRBJ1-1, with 7 bases that match TRBD1. Germline CDR1 SGHVS, CDR2 FQNEAQ. V lost 1 base to trimming and J lost 10 bases; unmatched junction nucleotides: 9. CDR3 length: 14 amino acids. CDR3 in amino acids: CASSLVQTGRLAFF. CDR3 sequence (DNA): TGTGCCAGCAGCTTAGTTCAGACAGGGCGGTTAGCTTTCTTT. The variable domain in full, completed from reference TRBV7-8 and TRBJ1-1, reads GAGVSQSPRYKVAKRGQDVALRCDPISGHVSLFWYQQALGQGPEFLTYFQNEAQLDKSGLPSDRFFAERPEGSVSTLKIQRTQQEDSAVYLCASSLVQTGRLAFFGQGTRLTVV.

The J gene is TRBJ1-1, the V gene TRBV11-3; perhaps TRBD1 as D (6 bases). The CDR3 has 13 amino acids. Germline-derived CDR1 and CDR2 are SGHNT and YENEEA. The ends were cut back, 4 bases at V and 5 bases at J, with 11 bases in the middle. The DNA of the CDR3 is TGTGCCAGCAGCTGGGGGGGGGCGACTGAAGCTTTCTTT. It encodes CASSWGGATEAFF. Using reference TRBV11-3 and TRBJ1-1 for the parts outside the CDR3, the full variable domain is EAGVVQSPRYKIIEKKQPVAFWCNPISGHNTLYWYLQNLGQGPELLIRYENEEAVDDSQLPKDRFSAERLKGVDSTLKIQPAELGDSAVYLCASSWGGATEAFFGQGTRLTVV.

The chain couples TRBV19 to TRBJ2-1; the match to TRBD1 covers 9 bases. Per germline, CDR1 LNHDA and CDR2 SQIVND (reference sequence). With V trimmed by 7 bases and J by 0 bases, 7 bases remained unmatched. This CDR3 has 16 amino acids. This chain's CDR3 is CASTGDRGSSYNEQFF. CDR3 nucleotides: TGTGCCAGTACGGGAGACAGGGGGAGCTCCTACAATGAGCAGTTCTTC.

The V gene is TRBV28, the J gene TRBJ2-7, with 9 bases identical to TRBD1. V shed 6 bases, J shed 7 bases, and the junction held 13 bases outside the gene matches. Germline V CDR1 and CDR2: MDHEN, SYDVKM. The CDR3 has 15 amino acids. The CDR3 loop reads CASRPPGTGRHEQYF. CDR3 in DNA: TGTGCCAGCAGACCGCCCGGGACAGGGAGGCATGAGCAGTACTTC.

The chain employs TRBV7-2 and TRBJ1-5, with D perhaps TRBD1 (6 bases). The CDR3 has 13 amino acids. Germline assignment: CDR1 SGHTA and CDR2 FQGNSA. The ends were cut back, 1 base at V and 10 bases at J, with 11 bases in the middle. The CDR3 nucleotides read TGTGCCAGCAGCTTAGATGGACAGCCCCCCCAGCATTTT. Translating gives CASSLDGQPPQHF.

The rearrangement joins TRBV27 to TRBJ2-7; 9 bases agree with TRBD1. The CDR3 totals 14 residues. Trimming took 5 bases from V and 2 from J; bases not matched to a gene: 4. The germline CDR1 and CDR2 sequences are MNHEY and SMNVEV (reference sequence). The CDR3 bases are TGTGCCAGCAGTGTGGACAGGGGTGCCTACGAGCAGTACTTC. Residues: CASSVDRGAYEQYF.

This clone has a handful of counts. The chain employs TRBV2 and TRBJ2-5; perhaps TRBD1 as D (6 bases). Trimming stripped 3 bases from V and 5 bases from J, with 10 bases between. Germline assignment: CDR1 SNHLY and CDR2 FYNNEI. The CDR3 consists of 13 residues. CDR3: CASSDRGWETQYF. The CDR3 DNA sequence: TGTGCCAGCAGTGACAGGGGTTGGGAGACCCAGTACTTC. Supplemented by reference TRBV2 and TRBJ2-5, the full variable domain reads EPEVTQTPSHQVTQMGQEVILRCVPISNHLYFYWYRQILGQKVEFLVSFYNNEISEKSEIFDDQFSVERPDGSNFTLKIRSTKLEDSAMYFCASSDRGWETQYFGPGTRLLVL.

J is TRBJ1-5 and V is TRBV5-1; 10 bases fit TRBD1. CDR1 and CDR2 from the germline V gene are SGHRS and YFSETQ. Trimming at V came to 4 bases and at J to 3 bases, leaving 16 bases not matched to a gene. The CDR3 loop spans 19 amino acids. CDR3 in DNA: TGCGCCAGCAGCCCAATGCCGGGACAGGGGTCGGGGTTCAATCAGCCCCAGCATTTT. Amino acid sequence: CASSPMPGQGSGFNQPQHF.

The chain couples TRBV14 to TRBJ2-5, with D possibly TRBD1 on 6 matching bases. V gave up 0 bases and J gave up 2 bases, with 19 bases separating them. CDR1 and CDR2 from the germline V gene are SGHDN and FVKESK. This CDR3 is 18 amino acids long. The CDR3 reads CASSQDLGGRGIQETQYF. The CDR3 DNA reads as TGTGCCAGCAGCCAAGACCTAGGGGGACGTGGGATACAAGAGACCCAGTACTTC.

The V call is TRBV10-1, the J call TRBJ2-3, with 10 nucleotides matching TRBD2. The germline CDR1 and CDR2 sequences are WNHNN and SYGVQD (reference sequence). This CDR3 region has 15 residues. After removal of 7 bases from V and 2 bases from J, the junction contained 6 bases not matched to a gene. Here the CDR3 reads CASTELAGTTDTQYF. CDR3 nucleotides: TGCGCCAGCACCGAACTAGCGGGGACCACAGATACGCAGTATTTT.

The chain joins TRBV1 to TRBJ2-1; the table names TRBD1, a call not compared with the DNA. TRBV1 is a known pseudogene. CDR3 length equals 13 residues. This chain's CDR3 is CTSSRRAWNEQFF. Written as DNA, the CDR3 is TGCACCTCGAGTCGCAGGGCTTGGAATGAGCAGTTCTTC.

The chain employs TRBV29-1 and TRBJ2-5, with D maybe TRBD2 (6 bases). The end of the DNA fits TRBJ2-7 better, so the J call may be wrong. The CDR3 has 12 residues. Germline CDR1 reads SQVTM; CDR2 reads ANQGSEA. The CDR3 region has the DNA TGCAGCGTTGAAGAGGAGGGTTACGAGCAGTACTTC. This sequence encodes CSVEEEGYEQYF.

The chain has TRBV5-8 and TRBJ2-1; D gene ambiguous. V shed 2 bases and J shed 5 bases, with 14 bases lying between them. Germline assignment: CDR1 SGHTS and CDR2 YDEGEE. The CDR3 loop spans 15 amino acids. CDR3 sequence reads: CASSLHTRSDNEQFF. The CDR3 DNA reads as TGTGCCAGCAGCTTACACACCCGGAGCGACAATGAGCAGTTCTTC. Supplemented by reference TRBV5-8 and TRBJ2-1, the full variable domain reads EAGVTQSPTHLIKTRGQQATLRCSPISGHTSVYWYQQALGLGLQFLLWYDEGEERNRGNFPPRFSGRQFPNYSSELNVNALELEDSALYLCASSLHTRSDNEQFFGPGTRLTVL.

The rearrangement links TRBV6-6 to TRBJ2-3, with no clear D. Germline V gives CDR1 MNHNY, CDR2 SVGAGI (reference sequence). CDR3 size: 14 residues. Trimming removed 0 bases from V and 6 bases from J, with 10 bases in between. CDR3 residues: CASSYSGFGDTQYF. CDR3 DNA sequence: TGTGCCAGCAGTTACTCTGGATTCGGGGATACGCAGTATTTT.

The V call is TRBV4-1, the J call TRBJ2-5; unclear D gene. The CDR3 consists of 15 residues. Germline values: CDR1 MGHRA, CDR2 YSYEKL. Trimming shortened V by 0 bases and J by 0 bases, and 8 bases separated the two germline ends. The chain's CDR3 is CASSQETQYQETQYF. CDR3 DNA sequence: TGCGCCAGCAGCCAAGAAACACAATACCAAGAGACCCAGTACTTC.

About this clone itself: Relative to the germline gene, one junction end is altered; a read error may explain this. The chain recombines TRBV27 with TRBJ2-1; possibly TRBD1 for D (6 bases). This CDR3 region has 13 residues. Germline lookup yields CDR1 MNHEY and CDR2 SMNVEV (reference sequence). The CDR3 nucleotides are TGTGCCTGCAGGGGCCATACCGGACATTTCGAGTTCTTC. Protein: CACRGHTGHFEFF.

The sample holds a few counts of this clone. This chain links TRBV5-8 with TRBJ2-7; weak D call: TRBD1 (6 bases). Looked up from germline, CDR1 is SGHTS and CDR2 is YDEGEE. This CDR3 is 14 amino acids long. The V gene lost 4 bases and the J gene lost 2 bases, with 13 bases spanning the gap. This CDR3 reads CASSQTGTTYEQYF. The DNA of the CDR3 is TGTGCCAGCAGCCAAACCGGGACAACCTACGAGCAGTACTTC.

In regard to this clone: The DNA is omitted, as the CDR3 cannot be located on it reliably, and the CDR3 follows TCRdb's listing. The chain links TRBV28 to TRBJ1-4; the listed D gene, TRBD1, was not tested against the DNA. The CDR3 is 14 amino acids long, termini counted. Per germline, CDR1 MDHEN and CDR2 SYDVKM. This CDR3 is CASSWGQGSKKLLF.

This clone showed up just a few times. V and J are TRBV28 and TRBJ2-5, with D possibly being TRBD2 (7 bases). This CDR3 is 14 amino acids long. Germline CDR1 reads MDHEN; CDR2 reads SYDVKM. Trimming cost V 10 bases and J 5 bases, with 20 bases left between them. CDR3 loop: CATSYREGGETQYF. CDR3 DNA sequence: TGTGCCACCTCGTACAGGGAGGGCGGGGAGACCCAGTACTTC.

This clone was counted only a few times. The chain couples TRBV6-1 to TRBJ2-7; 7 nucleotides line up with TRBD2. In germline, CDR1 is MNHNS, CDR2 SASEGT. The junction had 7 bases not matched to a gene; V was cut back by 2 bases and J by 0 bases. The CDR3 loop spans 16 amino acids. The CDR3 loop is CASSENPAGSSYEQYF. CDR3 DNA sequence: TGTGCCAGCAGTGAAAACCCAGCGGGGAGCTCCTACGAGCAGTACTTC.

The genes are TRBV28 and TRBJ1-2; 9 bases are a match to TRBD1. V lost 7 bases to trimming and J lost 6 bases; unmatched junction nucleotides: 6. The CDR3 sequence is 13 residues long. Germline V gene data show CDR1 as MDHEN and CDR2 as SYDVKM. This chain's CDR3 is CASTRTGGDGYTF. The CDR3, as DNA: TGTGCCAGCACTCGCACAGGGGGCGATGGCTACACCTTC.

In this sample, this clone turned up a few times. The chain joins TRBV18 to TRBJ2-7, with 12 bases aligning to TRBD2. The junction had 1 base not matched to a gene; V was cut back by 3 bases and J by 4 bases. There are 14 residues in the CDR3. Germline V gives CDR1 KGHSH, CDR2 LQKENI. The CDR3 nucleotides read TGTGCCAGCTCACCCGGGACTAGCGGGTACGAGCAGTACTTC. Its translation is CASSPGTSGYEQYF. Looking up the rest from reference TRBV18 and TRBJ2-7 gives the full variable domain: NAGVMQNPRHLVRRRGQEARLRCSPMKGHSHVYWYRQLPEEGLKFMVYLQKENIIDESGMPKERFSAEFPKEGPSILRIQQVVRGDSAAYFCASSPGTSGYEQYFGPGTRLTVT.

The chain has TRBV2 and TRBJ2-5; possible D gene TRBD2, 6 bases. CDR3 length equals 14 residues. Trimming took off 2 bases at V and 11 bases at J, with 18 bases between the two ends. The germline V gene has CDR1 SNHLY and CDR2 FYNNEI. This CDR3 is CASSEQAPAREQYF. The CDR3 nucleotides read TGTGCCAGCAGTGAACAGGCGCCAGCTCGGGAGCAGTACTTC. Full variable domain (outside the CDR3, taken from reference TRBV2 and TRBJ2-5): EPEVTQTPSHQVTQMGQEVILRCVPISNHLYFYWYRQILGQKVEFLVSFYNNEISEKSEIFDDQFSVERPDGSNFTLKIRSTKLEDSAMYFCASSEQAPAREQYFGPGTRLLVL.

The genes are TRBV19 and TRBJ1-6, with D possibly matching TRBD1 (5 bases). The germline gives CDR1 LNHDA, CDR2 SQIVND (reference sequence). V lost 6 bases, J lost 5 bases, and 14 bases lay in between. The CDR3 runs 15 residues. The CDR3 DNA sequence: TGTGCCAGTAGCCTATCGACAGTTGATAATTCACCCCTCCACTTT. Translated: CASSLSTVDNSPLHF.

The chain is built from TRBV5-1 and TRBJ2-7, with a possible D match to TRBD2 (6 bases). The germline V gene has CDR1 SGHRS and CDR2 YFSETQ. CDR3 length equals 13 residues. Between the trimmed V and J ends, which lost 3 bases and 9 bases, there was a span of 16 bases. The CDR3 sequence is CASSSPGDRGQYF. Here the CDR3 DNA reads TGCGCCAGCAGCTCACCGGGGGACCGAGGGCAGTACTTC. The variable domain in full, with the rest retrieved from reference TRBV5-1 and TRBJ2-7, is KAGVTQTPRYLIKTRGQQVTLSCSPISGHRSVSWYQQTPGQGLQFLFEYFSETQRNKGNFPGRFSGRQFSNSRSEMNVSTLELGDSALYLCASSSPGDRGQYFGPGTRLTVT.

The chain couples TRBV6-5 to TRBJ2-7, with TRBD1 matching 9 bases. The CDR3 consists of 15 residues. From germline, CDR1 is MNHEY and CDR2 SVGAGI. V shed 1 base and J 4 bases; nucleotides not matched to a gene: 5. The CDR3 region is CASSYFATGGYEQYF. The CDR3 DNA follows: TGTGCCAGCAGTTACTTCGCGACAGGGGGATACGAGCAGTACTTC.

This chain connects TRBV7-2 to TRBJ2-4; a weak D match, TRBD2 (7 bases). CDR3 size: 16 residues. Germline V CDR1 and CDR2: SGHTA, FQGNSA. Trimming removed 1 base from V and 0 bases from J, with 10 bases in between. The CDR3 here is CASSLEGGVAKNIQYF. CDR3 sequence (DNA): TGTGCCAGCAGCTTAGAAGGGGGGGTAGCCAAAAACATTCAGTACTTC.

The rearrangement joins TRBV18 to TRBJ1-5, with a weak D call TRBD1 (6 bases). The CDR3 has 14 residues. V was pared by 5 bases and J by 5 bases, with 13 bases between. Germline assignment: CDR1 KGHSH and CDR2 LQKENI. CDR3 sequence: CASSGSGAYQPQHF. In nucleotides, the CDR3 is TGTGCCAGCTCAGGGTCAGGGGCGTATCAGCCCCAGCATTTT. Filled out from reference TRBV18 and TRBJ1-5, the complete variable domain reads NAGVMQNPRHLVRRRGQEARLRCSPMKGHSHVYWYRQLPEEGLKFMVYLQKENIIDESGMPKERFSAEFPKEGPSILRIQQVVRGDSAAYFCASSGSGAYQPQHFGDGTRLSIL.

This chain connects TRBV9 to TRBJ2-1; no firm D call. Deletions cut 4 bases from V and 5 bases from J, with 13 bases between. The CDR3 is 14 residues long. CDR1 is SGDLS and CDR2 is YYNGEE in the germline V gene. DNA of the CDR3: TGTGCCAGCAGCCTCGAACTTAGAAACAATGAGCAGTTCTTC. Protein sequence: CASSLELRNNEQFF.